This T cell receptor (beta chain) was found in a study of shared clonotypes between healthy human individuals. At the level of the study: Ranging from 18 to 49 in age, donors were a couple of women and a few men.

Each subset's genomic DNA was shared equally among a number of immunoSEQ plates. Sequenced by immunoSEQ multiplex PCR; TCRdb stores in-frame clones only, minus some. The sample lists 1.6 million or so clones, approximately 98.5% seen once, with over 0.3% in the top ten. Whole-study findings and limits: Generally, estimated richness proved larger in naive subsets than it did in memory subsets.

On this clone: What it binds is unknown. One junction end disagrees with the germline gene, perhaps due to a read error. The same CDR3 arises from other DNA sequences in this sample as well.

Specimen: naive CD4+ T cells sorted from blood. Subset defined: CD45RA+ positively selected. This receptor was taken from a young man in good health.

DNA of the CDR3: TGTGCCAGCAGCTTATTGGATCAGCCCCAGCATTTT. It codes for CASSLLDQPQHF. V and J are TRBV28 and TRBJ1-5; unclear D gene. The germline CDR1 and CDR2 sequences are MDHEN and SYDVKM. The CDR3 spans 12 residues.